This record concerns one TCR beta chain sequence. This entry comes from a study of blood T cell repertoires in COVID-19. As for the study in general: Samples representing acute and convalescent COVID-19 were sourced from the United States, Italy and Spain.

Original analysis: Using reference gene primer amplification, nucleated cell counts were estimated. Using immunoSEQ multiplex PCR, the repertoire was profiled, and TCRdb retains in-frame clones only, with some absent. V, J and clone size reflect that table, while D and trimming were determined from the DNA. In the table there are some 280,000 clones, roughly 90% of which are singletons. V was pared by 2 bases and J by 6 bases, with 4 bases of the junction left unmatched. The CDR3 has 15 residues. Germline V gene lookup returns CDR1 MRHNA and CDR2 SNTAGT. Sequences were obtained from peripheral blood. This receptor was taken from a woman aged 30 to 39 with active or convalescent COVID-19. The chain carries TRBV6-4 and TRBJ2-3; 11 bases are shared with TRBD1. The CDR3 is CASSDRTGGFDTQYF. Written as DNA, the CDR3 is TGTGCCAGCAGTGACCGGACAGGGGGCTTCGATACGCAGTATTTT.